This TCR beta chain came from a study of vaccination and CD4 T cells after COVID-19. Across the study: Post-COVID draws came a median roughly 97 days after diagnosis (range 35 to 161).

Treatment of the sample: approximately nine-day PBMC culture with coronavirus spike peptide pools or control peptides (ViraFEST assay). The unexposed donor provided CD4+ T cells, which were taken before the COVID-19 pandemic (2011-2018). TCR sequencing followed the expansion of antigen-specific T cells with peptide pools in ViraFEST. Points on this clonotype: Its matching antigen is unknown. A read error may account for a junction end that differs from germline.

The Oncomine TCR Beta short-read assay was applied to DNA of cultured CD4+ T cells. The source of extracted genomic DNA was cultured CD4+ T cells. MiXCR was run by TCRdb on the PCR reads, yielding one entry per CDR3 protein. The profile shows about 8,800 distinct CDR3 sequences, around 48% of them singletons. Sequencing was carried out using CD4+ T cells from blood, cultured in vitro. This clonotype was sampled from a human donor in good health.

The CDR3, as DNA: TGTGCCAGTAGTATGGGAGGGACAGGAGCCGAAAACATTCAGTACTTC. Its protein product is CASSMGGTGAENIQYF. The chain combines TRBV19 with TRBJ2-4, with D possibly being TRBD1 (8 bases). There are 16 residues in the CDR3. Germline V gene data show CDR1 as LNHDA and CDR2 as SQIVND (reference sequence).